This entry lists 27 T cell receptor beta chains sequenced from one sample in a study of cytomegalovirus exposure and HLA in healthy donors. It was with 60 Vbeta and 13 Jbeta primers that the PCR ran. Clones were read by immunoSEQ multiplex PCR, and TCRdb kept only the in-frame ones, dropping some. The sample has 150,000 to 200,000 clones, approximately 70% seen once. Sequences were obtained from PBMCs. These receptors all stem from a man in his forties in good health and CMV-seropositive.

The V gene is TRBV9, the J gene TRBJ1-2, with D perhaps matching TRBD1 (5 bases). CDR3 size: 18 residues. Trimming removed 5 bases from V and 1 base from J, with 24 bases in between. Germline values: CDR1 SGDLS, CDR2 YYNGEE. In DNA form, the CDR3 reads TGTGCCAGCAGGGGGTTCGACGGGTGGGACTCCCTTAACTATGGCTACACCTTC. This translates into CASRGFDGWDSLNYGYTF.

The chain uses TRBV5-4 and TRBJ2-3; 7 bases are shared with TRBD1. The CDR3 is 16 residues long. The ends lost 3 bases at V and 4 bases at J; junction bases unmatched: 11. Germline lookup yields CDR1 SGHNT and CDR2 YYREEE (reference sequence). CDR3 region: CASSYPGQRSADTQYF. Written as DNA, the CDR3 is TGTGCCAGCAGCTACCCGGGACAGAGGAGCGCAGATACGCAGTATTTT.

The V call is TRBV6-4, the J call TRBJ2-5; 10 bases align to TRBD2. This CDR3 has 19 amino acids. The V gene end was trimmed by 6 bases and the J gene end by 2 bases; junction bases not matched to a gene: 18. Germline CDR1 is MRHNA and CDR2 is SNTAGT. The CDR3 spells CASRDHYRCLAGDQETQYF. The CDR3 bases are TGTGCCAGCAGGGACCATTACCGATGCCTAGCGGGGGATCAAGAGACCCAGTACTTC.

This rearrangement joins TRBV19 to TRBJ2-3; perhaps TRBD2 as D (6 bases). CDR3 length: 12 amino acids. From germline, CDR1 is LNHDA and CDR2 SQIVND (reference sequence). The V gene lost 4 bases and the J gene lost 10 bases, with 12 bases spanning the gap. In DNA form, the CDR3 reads TGTGCCAGTAGTACCCGGGGAGGCGCGCAGTATTTT. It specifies CASSTRGGAQYF.

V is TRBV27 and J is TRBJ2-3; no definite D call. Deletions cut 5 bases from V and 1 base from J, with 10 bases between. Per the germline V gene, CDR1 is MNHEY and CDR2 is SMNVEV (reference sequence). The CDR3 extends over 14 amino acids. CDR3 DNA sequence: TGTGCCAGCAGTCGTTCCGAGGGCACAGATACGCAGTATTTT. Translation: CASSRSEGTDTQYF.

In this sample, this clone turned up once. CDR3 in amino acids: CASRPIDRVSTGELFF. The CDR3 DNA reads as TGTGCCAGCAGACCCATCGACAGGGTTAGCACCGGGGAGCTGTTTTTT. The V gene is TRBV27, the J gene TRBJ2-2; 7 bases match TRBD1. Germline values: CDR1 MNHEY, CDR2 SMNVEV (reference sequence). The junction had 11 bases not matched to a gene; V was cut back by 6 bases and J by 4 bases. The CDR3 length is 16 residues.

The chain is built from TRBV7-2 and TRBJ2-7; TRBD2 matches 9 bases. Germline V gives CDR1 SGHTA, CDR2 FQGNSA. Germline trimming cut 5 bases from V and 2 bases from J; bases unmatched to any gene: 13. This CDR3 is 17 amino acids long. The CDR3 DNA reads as TGTGCCAGCAGCGCCGCGGGCGGGGCTAGCGGGGCCTACGAGCAGTACTTC. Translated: CASSAAGGASGAYEQYF. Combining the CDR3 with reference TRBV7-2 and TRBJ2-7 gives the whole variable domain GAGVSQSPSNKVTEKGKDVELRCDPISGHTALYWYRQSLGQGLEFLIYFQGNSAPDKSGLPSDRFSAERTGGSVSTLTIQRTQQEDSAVYLCASSAAGGASGAYEQYFGPGTRLTVT.

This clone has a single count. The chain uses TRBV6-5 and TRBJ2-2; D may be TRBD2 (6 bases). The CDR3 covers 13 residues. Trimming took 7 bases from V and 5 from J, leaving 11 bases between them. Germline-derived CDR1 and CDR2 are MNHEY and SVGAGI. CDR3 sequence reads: CASTVAGTGELFF. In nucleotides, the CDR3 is TGTGCCAGCACAGTCGCGGGGACCGGGGAGCTGTTTTTT.

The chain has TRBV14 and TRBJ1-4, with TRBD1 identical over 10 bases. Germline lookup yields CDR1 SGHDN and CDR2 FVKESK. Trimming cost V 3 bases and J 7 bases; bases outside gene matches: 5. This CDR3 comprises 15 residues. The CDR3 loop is CASSQPGTGVEKLFF. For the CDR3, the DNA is TGTGCCAGCAGCCAGCCCGGGACAGGGGTTGAAAAACTGTTTTTT. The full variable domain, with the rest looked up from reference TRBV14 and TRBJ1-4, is EAGVTQFPSHSVIEKGQTVTLRCDPISGHDNLYWYRRVMGKEIKFLLHFVKESKQDESGMPNNRFLAERTGGTYSTLKVQPAELEDSGVYFCASSQPGTGVEKLFFGSGTQLSVL.

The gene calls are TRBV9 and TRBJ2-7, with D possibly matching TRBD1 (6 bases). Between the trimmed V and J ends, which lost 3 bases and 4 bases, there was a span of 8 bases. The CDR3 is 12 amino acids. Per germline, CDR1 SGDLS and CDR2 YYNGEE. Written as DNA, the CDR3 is TGTGCCAGCAGCGGGACAGTTTACGAGCAGTACTTC. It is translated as CASSGTVYEQYF.

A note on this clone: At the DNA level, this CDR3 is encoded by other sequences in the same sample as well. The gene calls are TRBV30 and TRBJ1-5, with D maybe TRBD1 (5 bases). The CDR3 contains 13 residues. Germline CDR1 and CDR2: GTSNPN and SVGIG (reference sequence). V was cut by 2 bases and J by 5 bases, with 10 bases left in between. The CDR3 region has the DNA TGTGCCTGGAGTCAGGGCAGGGATCAGCCCCAGCATTTT. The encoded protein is CAWSQGRDQPQHF.

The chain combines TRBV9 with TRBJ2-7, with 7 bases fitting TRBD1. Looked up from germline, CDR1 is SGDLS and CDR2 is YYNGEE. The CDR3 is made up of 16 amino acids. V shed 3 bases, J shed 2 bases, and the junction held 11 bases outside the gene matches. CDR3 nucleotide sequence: TGTGCCAGCAGCGGGGGAAGGGACAGACACACCTACGAGCAGTACTTC. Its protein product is CASSGGRDRHTYEQYF.

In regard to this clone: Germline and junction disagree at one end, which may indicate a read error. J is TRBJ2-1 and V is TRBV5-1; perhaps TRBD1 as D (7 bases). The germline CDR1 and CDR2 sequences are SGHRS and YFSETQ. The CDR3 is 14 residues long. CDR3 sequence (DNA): TGCGCCAGCGGACCAGGGGGGTCCTTCAATGAGCAGTTCTTC. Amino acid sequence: CASGPGGSFNEQFF. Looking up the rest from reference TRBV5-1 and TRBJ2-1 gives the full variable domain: KAGVTQTPRYLIKTRGQQVTLSCSPISGHRSVSWYQQTPGQGLQFLFEYFSETQRNKGNFPGRFSGRQFSNSRSEMNVSTLELGDSALYLCASGPGGSFNEQFFGPGTRLTVL.

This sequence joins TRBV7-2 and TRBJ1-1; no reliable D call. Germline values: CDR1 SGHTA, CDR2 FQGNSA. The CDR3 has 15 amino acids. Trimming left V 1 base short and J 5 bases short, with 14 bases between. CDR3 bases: TGTGCCAGCAGCTTAGGTCTGGGTCTCGGGACTGAAGCTTTCTTT. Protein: CASSLGLGLGTEAFF.

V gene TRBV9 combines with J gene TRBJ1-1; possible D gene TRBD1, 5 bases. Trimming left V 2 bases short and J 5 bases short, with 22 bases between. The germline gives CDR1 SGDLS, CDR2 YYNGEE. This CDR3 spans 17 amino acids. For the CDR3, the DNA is TGTGCCAGCAGCGTCACGGATCAGGGTCCCCGAGGAACTGAAGCTTTCTTT. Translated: CASSVTDQGPRGTEAFF.

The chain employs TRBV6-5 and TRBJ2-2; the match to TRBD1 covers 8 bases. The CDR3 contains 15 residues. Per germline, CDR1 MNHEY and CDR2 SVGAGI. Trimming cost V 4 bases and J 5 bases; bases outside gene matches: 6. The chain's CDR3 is CASSFRDRRTGELFF. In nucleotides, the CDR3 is TGTGCCAGCAGTTTCCGGGACAGGCGGACCGGGGAGCTGTTTTTT.

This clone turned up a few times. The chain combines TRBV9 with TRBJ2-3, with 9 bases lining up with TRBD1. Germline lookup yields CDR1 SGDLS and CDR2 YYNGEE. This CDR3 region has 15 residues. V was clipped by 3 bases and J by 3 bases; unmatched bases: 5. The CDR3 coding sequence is TGTGCCAGCAGCGCAGGACAGGGGAGGACAGATACGCAGTATTTT. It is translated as CASSAGQGRTDTQYF.

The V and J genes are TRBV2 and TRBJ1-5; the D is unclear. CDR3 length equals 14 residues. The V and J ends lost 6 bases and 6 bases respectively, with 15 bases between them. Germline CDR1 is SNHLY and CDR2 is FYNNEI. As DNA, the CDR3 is TGTGCCAGCAGCGTGTGGGCCCCGAGTCAGCCCCAGCATTTT. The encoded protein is CASSVWAPSQPQHF.

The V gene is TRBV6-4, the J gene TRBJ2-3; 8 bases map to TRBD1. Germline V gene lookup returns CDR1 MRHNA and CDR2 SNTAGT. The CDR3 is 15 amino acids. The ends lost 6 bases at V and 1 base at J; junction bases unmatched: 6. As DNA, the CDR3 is TGTGCCAGCAGGACAGGGGAAGGGGGCACAGATACGCAGTATTTT. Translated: CASRTGEGGTDTQYF.

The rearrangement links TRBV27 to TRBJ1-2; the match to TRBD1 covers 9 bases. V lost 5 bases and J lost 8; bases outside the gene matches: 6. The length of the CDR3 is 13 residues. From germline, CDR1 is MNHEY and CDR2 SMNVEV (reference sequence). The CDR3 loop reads CASSLTGGWGYTF. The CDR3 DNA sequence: TGTGCCAGCAGTCTTACAGGGGGCTGGGGCTACACCTTC.

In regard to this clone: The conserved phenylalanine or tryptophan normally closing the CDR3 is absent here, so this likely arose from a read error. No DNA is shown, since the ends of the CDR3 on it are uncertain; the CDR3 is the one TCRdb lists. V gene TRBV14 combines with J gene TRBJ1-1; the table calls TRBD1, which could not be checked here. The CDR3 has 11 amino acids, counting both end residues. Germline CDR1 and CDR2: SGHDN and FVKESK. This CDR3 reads CASSQGQGYVY.

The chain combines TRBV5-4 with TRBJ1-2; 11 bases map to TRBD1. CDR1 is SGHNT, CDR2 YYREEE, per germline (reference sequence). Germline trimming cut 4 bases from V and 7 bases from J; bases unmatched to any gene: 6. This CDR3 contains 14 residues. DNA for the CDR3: TGTGCCAGCAGCCCGTGGACAGGGGGCTTTGGCTACACCTTC. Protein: CASSPWTGGFGYTF.

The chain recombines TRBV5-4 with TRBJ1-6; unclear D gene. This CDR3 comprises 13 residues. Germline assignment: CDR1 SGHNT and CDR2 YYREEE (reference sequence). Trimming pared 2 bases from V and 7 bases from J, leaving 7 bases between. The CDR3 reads CASSFARNSPLHF. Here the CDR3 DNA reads TGTGCCAGCAGCTTCGCCCGGAATTCACCCCTCCACTTT.

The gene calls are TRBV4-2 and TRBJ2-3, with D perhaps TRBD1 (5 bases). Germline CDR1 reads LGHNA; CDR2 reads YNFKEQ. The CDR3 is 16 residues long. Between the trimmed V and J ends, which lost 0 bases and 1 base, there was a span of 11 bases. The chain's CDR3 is CASSQDGGRGTDTQYF. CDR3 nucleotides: TGTGCCAGCAGCCAAGATGGCGGCAGGGGCACAGATACGCAGTATTTT.

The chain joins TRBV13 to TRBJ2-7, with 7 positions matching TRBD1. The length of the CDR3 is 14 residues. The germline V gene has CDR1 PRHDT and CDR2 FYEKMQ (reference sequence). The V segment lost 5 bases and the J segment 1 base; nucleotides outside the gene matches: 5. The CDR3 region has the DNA TGTGCCAGCAGCGCCGACAGGGCTTCCTACGAGCAGTACTTC. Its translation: CASSADRASYEQYF.

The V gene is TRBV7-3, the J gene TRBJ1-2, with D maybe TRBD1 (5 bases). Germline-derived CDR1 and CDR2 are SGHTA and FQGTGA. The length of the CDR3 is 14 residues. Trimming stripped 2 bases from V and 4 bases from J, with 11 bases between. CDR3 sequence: CASSLGRAGYGYTF. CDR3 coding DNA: TGTGCCAGCAGCTTAGGCAGGGCCGGCTATGGCTACACCTTC.

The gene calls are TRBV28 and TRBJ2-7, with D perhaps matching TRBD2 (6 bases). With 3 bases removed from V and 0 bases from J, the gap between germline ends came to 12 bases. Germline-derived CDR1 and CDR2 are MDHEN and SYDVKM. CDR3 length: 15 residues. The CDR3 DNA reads TGTGCCAGCAGTTTCCGGGGGTCCCTCTCCTACGAGCAGTACTTC. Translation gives CASSFRGSLSYEQYF.